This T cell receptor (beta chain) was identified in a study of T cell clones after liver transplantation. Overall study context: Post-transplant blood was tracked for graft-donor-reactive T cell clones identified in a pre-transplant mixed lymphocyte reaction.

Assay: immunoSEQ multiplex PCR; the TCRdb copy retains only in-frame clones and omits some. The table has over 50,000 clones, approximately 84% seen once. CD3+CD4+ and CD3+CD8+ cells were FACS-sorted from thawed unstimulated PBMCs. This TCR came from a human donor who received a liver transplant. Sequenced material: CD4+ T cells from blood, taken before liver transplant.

CDR3 bases: TGCGCCAGCAGTGTTAGCGGGAGGGTCACAGATACGCAGTATTTT. This translates into CASSVSGRVTDTQYF. The rearrangement links TRBV4-1 to TRBJ2-3; TRBD2 agrees at 11 bases. The germline V gene has CDR1 MGHRA and CDR2 YSYEKL. The CDR3 length is 15 residues. J gave up 2 bases and V 6 bases, and 4 bases lay outside the gene matches.